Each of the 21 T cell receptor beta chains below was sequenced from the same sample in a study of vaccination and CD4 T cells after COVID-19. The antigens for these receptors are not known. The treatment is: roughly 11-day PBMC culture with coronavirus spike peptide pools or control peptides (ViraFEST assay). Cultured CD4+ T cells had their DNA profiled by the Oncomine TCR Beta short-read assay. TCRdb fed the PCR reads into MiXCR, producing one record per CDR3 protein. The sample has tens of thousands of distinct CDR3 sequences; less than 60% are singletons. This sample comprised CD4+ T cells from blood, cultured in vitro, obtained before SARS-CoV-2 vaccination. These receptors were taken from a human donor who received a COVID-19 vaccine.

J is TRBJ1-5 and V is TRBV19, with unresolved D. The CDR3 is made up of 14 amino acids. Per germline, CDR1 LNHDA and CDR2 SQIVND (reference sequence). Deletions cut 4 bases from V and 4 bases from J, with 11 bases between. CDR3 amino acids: CASSTRQPNQPQHF. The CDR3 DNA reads TGTGCCAGTAGTACCCGACAACCTAATCAGCCCCAGCATTTT. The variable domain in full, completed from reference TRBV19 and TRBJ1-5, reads DGGITQSPKYLFRKEGQNVTLSCEQNLNHDAMYWYRQDPGQGLRLIYYSQIVNDFQKGDIAEGYSVSREKKESFPLTVTSAQKNPTAFYLCASSTRQPNQPQHFGDGTRLSIL.

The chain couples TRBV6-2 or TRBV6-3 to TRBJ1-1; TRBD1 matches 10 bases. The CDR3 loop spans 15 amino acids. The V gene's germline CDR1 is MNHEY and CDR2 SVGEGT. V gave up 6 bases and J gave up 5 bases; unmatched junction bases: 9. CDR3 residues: CASRTTGGAGTEAFF. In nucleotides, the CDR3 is TGTGCCAGCAGGACGACAGGGGGCGCAGGGACTGAAGCTTTCTTT.

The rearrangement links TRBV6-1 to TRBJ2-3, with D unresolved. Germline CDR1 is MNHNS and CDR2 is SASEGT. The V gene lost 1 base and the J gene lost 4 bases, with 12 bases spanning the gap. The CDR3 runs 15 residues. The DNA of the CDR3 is TGTGCCAGCAGTGAAGGGCCGATAGGAGCAGATACGCAGTATTTT. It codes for CASSEGPIGADTQYF.

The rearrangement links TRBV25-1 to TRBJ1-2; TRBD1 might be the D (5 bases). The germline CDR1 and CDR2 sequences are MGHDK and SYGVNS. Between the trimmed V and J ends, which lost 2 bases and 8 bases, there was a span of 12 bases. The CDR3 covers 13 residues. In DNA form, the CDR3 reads TGTGCCAGCAGTGAAATGGGCAGGGTCGGCTACACCTTC. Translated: CASSEMGRVGYTF.

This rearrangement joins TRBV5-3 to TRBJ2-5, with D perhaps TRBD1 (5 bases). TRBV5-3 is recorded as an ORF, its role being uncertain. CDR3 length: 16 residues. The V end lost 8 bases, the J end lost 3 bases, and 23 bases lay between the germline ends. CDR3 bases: TGTGCCAGCAACACTGTTGGGGCCAGACAGAAAGAGACCCAGTACTTC. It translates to CASNTVGARQKETQYF.

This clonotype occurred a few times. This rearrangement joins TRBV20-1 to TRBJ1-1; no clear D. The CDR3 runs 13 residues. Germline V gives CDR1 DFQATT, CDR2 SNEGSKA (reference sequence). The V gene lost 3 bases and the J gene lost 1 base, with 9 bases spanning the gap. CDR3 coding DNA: TGCAGTGCTAGCGGCTTCAGGAACACTGAAGCTTTCTTT. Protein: CSASGFRNTEAFF.

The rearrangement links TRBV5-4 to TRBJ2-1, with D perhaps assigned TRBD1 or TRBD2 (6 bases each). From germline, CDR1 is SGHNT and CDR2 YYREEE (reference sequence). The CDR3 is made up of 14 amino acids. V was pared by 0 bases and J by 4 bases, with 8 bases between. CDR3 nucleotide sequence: TGTGCCAGCAGCTTGGAGGGGGGTTACAATGAGCAGTTCTTC. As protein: CASSLEGGYNEQFF.

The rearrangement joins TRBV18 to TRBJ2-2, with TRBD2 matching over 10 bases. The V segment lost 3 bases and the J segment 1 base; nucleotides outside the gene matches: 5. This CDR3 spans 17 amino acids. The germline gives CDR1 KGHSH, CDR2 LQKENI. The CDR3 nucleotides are TGTGCCAGCTCACCGTTACTAGCGGGGAGGAACACCGGGGAGCTGTTTTTT. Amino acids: CASSPLLAGRNTGELFF.

The CDR3 bases are TGCAGTGCTATCGGGGCCGAATCCTACGAGCAGTACTTC. Translated: CSAIGAESYEQYF. The rearrangement links TRBV20-1 to TRBJ2-7; D is possibly TRBD1 or TRBD2 (5 bases each). The length of the CDR3 is 13 residues. Germline values: CDR1 DFQATT, CDR2 SNEGSKA (reference sequence). Trimming took 4 bases from V and 1 from J, leaving 11 bases between them.

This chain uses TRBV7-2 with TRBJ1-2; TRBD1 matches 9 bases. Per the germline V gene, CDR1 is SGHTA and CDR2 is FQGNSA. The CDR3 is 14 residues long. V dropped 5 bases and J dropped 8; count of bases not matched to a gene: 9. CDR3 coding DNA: TGTGCCAGCAGCCCCCGGACAGGGGTAGGCGGCTACACCTTC. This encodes CASSPRTGVGGYTF. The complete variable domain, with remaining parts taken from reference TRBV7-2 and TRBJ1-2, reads GAGVSQSPSNKVTEKGKDVELRCDPISGHTALYWYRQSLGQGLEFLIYFQGNSAPDKSGLPSDRFSAERTGGSVSTLTIQRTQQEDSAVYLCASSPRTGVGGYTFGSGTRLTVV.

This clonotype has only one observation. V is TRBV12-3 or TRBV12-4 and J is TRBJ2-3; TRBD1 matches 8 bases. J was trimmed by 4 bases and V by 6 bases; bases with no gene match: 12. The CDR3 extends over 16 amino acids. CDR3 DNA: TGTGCCAGCAGCCGGGACAGGCTCCCGACCTCAGATACGCAGTATTTT. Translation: CASSRDRLPTSDTQYF.

The CDR3 loop is CASSLAPGAHNEQFF. CDR3 in DNA: TGTGCCAGCAGCTTGGCCCCGGGGGCCCACAATGAGCAGTTCTTC. The V and J genes are TRBV5-4 and TRBJ2-1, with D perhaps TRBD1 or TRBD2 (6 bases each). V was trimmed by 0 bases and J by 5 bases, leaving 12 bases between them. Germline CDR1 reads SGHNT; CDR2 reads YYREEE (reference sequence). CDR3 length: 15 residues.

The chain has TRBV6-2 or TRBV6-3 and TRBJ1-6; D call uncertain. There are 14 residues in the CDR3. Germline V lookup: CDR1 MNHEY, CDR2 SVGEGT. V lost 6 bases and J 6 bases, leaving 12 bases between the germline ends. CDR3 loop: CASSRRVLNSPLHF. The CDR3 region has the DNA TGTGCCAGCAGCCGCCGGGTCCTTAATTCACCCCTCCACTTT.

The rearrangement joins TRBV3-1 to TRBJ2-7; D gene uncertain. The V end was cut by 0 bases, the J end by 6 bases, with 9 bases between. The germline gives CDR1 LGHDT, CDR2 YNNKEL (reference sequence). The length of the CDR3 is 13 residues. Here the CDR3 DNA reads TGTGCCAGCAGCCAAGATTTGCAGTCCGAGCAGTACTTC. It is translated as CASSQDLQSEQYF.

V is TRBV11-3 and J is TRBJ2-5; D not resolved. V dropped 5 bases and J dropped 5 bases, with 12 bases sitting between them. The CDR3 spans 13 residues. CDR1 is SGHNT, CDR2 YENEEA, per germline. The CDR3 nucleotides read TGTGCCAGCAGCGACATGGGGTTCGAGACCCAGTACTTC. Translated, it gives CASSDMGFETQYF.

The CDR3 here is CSASPTGRQETQYF. CDR3 DNA: TGCAGTGCTAGCCCGACAGGGCGCCAAGAGACCCAGTACTTC. The chain couples TRBV20-1 to TRBJ2-5, with TRBD1 matching 7 bases. The CDR3 extends over 14 amino acids. Germline-derived CDR1 and CDR2 are DFQATT and SNEGSKA (reference sequence). Losses at the gene ends were 3 bases for V and 1 base for J; bases not matched to a gene: 5.

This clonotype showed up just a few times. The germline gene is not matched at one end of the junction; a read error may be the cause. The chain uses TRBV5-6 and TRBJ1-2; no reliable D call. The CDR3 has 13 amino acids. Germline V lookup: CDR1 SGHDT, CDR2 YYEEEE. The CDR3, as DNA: TGTGCCAGCAGCTTTTCGGTTCTGGGTGGCTACACCTTT. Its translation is CASSFSVLGGYTF.

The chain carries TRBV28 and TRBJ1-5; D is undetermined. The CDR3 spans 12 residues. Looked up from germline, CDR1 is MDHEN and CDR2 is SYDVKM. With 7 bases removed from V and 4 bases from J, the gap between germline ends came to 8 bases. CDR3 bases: TGTGCCAGCAAGGCCCAAAATCAGCCCCAGCATTTT. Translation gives CASKAQNQPQHF. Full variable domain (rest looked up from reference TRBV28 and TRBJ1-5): DVKVTQSSRYLVKRTGEKVFLECVQDMDHENMFWYRQDPGLGLRLIYFSYDVKMKEKGDIPEGYSVSREKKERFSLILESASTNQTSMYLCASKAQNQPQHFGDGTRLSIL.

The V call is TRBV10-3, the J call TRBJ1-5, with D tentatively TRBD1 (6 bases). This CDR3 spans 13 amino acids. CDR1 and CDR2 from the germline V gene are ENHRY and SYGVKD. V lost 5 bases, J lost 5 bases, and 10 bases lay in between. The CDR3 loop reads CAISIAGDQPQHF. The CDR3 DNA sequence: TGTGCCATCAGTATCGCAGGGGATCAGCCCCAGCATTTT.

The CDR3 here is CSARGAGTDLYGYTF. Here the CDR3 DNA reads TGCAGTGCTAGAGGGGCCGGGACGGATCTCTATGGCTACACCTTC. The chain is built from TRBV20-1 and TRBJ1-2; a possible D gene is TRBD1 (5 bases). Deletions cut 1 base from V and 4 bases from J, with 16 bases between. CDR3 length: 15 residues. The germline V gene has CDR1 DFQATT and CDR2 SNEGSKA (reference sequence).

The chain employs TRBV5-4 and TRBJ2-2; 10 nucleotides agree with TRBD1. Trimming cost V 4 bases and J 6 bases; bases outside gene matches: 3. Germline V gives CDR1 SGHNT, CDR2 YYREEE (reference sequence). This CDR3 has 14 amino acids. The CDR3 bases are TGTGCCAGCAGCCGGGACAGGGGACCCGGGGAGCTGTTTTTT. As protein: CASSRDRGPGELFF. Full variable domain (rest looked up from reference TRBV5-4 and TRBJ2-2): ETGVTQSPTHLIKTRGQQVTLRCSSQSGHNTVSWYQQALGQGPQFIFQYYREEENGRGNFPPRFSGLQFPNYSSELNVNALELDDSALYLCASSRDRGPGELFFGEGSRLTVL.